The next 24 T cell receptor beta chains were all read from a single sample in a study of blood T cell repertoires in COVID-19. Produced via immunoSEQ multiplex PCR; TCRdb's table is partial and in-frame only. The repertoire holds 250,000 to 350,000 clones, with around 80% as singletons. Sequencing used peripheral blood. These receptors all stem from a woman aged 45-59 years with acute or convalescent COVID-19.

This clone has a single count. The chain joins TRBV12-3 or TRBV12-4 to TRBJ2-1, with D perhaps TRBD2 (6 bases). CDR3 length: 13 amino acids. Between the trimmed V and J ends, which lost 5 bases and 6 bases, there was a span of 11 bases. CDR3 amino acids: CASSLGTSNEQFF. CDR3 in DNA: TGTGCCAGCAGTCTCGGGACTTCCAATGAGCAGTTCTTC.

DNA for the CDR3: TGCGCCAGCGCGACTAGCGGGGGGGCCGGGGAGCAGTTCTTC. Protein sequence: CASATSGGAGEQFF. This rearrangement joins TRBV5-1 to TRBJ2-1; 14 bases match TRBD2. CDR1 and CDR2 (germline): SGHRS, YFSETQ. V was clipped by 7 bases and J by 10 bases; unmatched bases: 7. The CDR3 contains 14 residues.

J is TRBJ2-7 and V is TRBV25-1; 10 nucleotides align to TRBD1. Losses at the gene ends were 7 bases for V and 3 bases for J; bases not matched to a gene: 3. There are 13 residues in the CDR3. Germline CDR1 MGHDK, CDR2 SYGVNS. The CDR3 nucleotides read TGTGCCAGCACCCGGGACAGGGGCTACGAGCAGTACTTC. This codes for CASTRDRGYEQYF.

This clone was found once. The rearrangement joins TRBV5-4 to TRBJ2-5, with 11 bases matching TRBD2. Losses at the gene ends were 2 bases for V and 1 base for J; bases not matched to a gene: 7. CDR3 size: 17 residues. Germline V lookup: CDR1 SGHNT, CDR2 YYREEE (reference sequence). Here the CDR3 DNA reads TGTGCCAGCAGCTTTGGACTAGCGGGTATAGGCCAAGAGACCCAGTACTTC. It specifies CASSFGLAGIGQETQYF.

This clone was recorded a few times. The chain couples TRBV7-9 to TRBJ1-1, with D possibly TRBD1 on 6 matching bases. V gave up 2 bases and J gave up 4 bases, with 8 bases separating them. Germline assignment: CDR1 SEHNR and CDR2 FQNEAQ (reference sequence). CDR3 length: 13 residues. CDR3 sequence reads: CASSLSQGTEAFF. CDR3 sequence (DNA): TGTGCCAGCAGCTTATCACAGGGCACTGAAGCTTTCTTT.

This chain links TRBV5-4 with TRBJ1-2; a possible D gene is TRBD1 (5 bases). This CDR3 is built from 14 residues. V was cut by 0 bases and J by 8 bases, with 14 bases left in between. Germline V CDR1 and CDR2: SGHNT, YYREEE (reference sequence). This CDR3 reads CASSLGSREDGYTF. The CDR3 DNA follows: TGTGCCAGCAGCTTGGGATCCAGGGAAGACGGCTACACCTTC.

This chain links TRBV9 with TRBJ2-2, with a possible D match to TRBD2 (6 bases). CDR1 SGDLS and CDR2 YYNGEE come from the germline V gene. Trimming took 8 bases from V and 1 from J, leaving 9 bases between them. CDR3 length: 13 amino acids. The chain's CDR3 is CASNSGNTGELFF. The CDR3, as DNA: TGTGCCAGTAATAGCGGGAACACCGGGGAGCTGTTTTTT.

This clone was detected only once. The chain carries TRBV12-5 and TRBJ2-5; maybe TRBD1 (7 bases). Trimming stripped 1 base from V and 1 base from J, with 13 bases between. Germline lookup yields CDR1 LGHNT and CDR2 FRNRAP. The CDR3 is made up of 16 amino acids. CDR3 protein: CASGLGQGGFQETQYF. For the CDR3, the DNA is TGTGCTAGTGGTTTGGGACAGGGAGGATTCCAAGAGACCCAGTACTTC.

The chain couples TRBV6-1 to TRBJ1-2, with D unresolved. This CDR3 comprises 17 residues. The germline V and J ends were trimmed by 0 bases and 4 bases, with 18 bases remaining between them. Germline lookup yields CDR1 MNHNS and CDR2 SASEGT. As DNA, the CDR3 is TGTGCCAGCAGTGAAGCGGTAGGTTCTCCGCGGGGCTATGGCTACACCTTC. As protein: CASSEAVGSPRGYGYTF.

The V call is TRBV29-1, the J call TRBJ2-5; possible D gene TRBD2, 5 bases. Trimming stripped 6 bases from V and 1 base from J, with 15 bases between. This CDR3 has 14 amino acids. Germline V lookup: CDR1 SQVTM, CDR2 ANQGSEA. Here the CDR3 reads CSVANGLTQETQYF. CDR3 sequence (DNA): TGCAGCGTAGCAAATGGACTGACCCAAGAGACCCAGTACTTC.

The chain recombines TRBV5-1 with TRBJ1-2; possibly TRBD1 for D (5 bases). The V and J ends lost 6 bases and 4 bases respectively, with 19 bases between them. CDR3 size: 15 residues. CDR1 and CDR2 (germline): SGHRS, YFSETQ. DNA for the CDR3: TGCGCCAGCACCTCGGGGGGTGGCAGCGTCTATGGCTACACCTTC. This translates into CASTSGGGSVYGYTF.

This chain joins TRBV7-2 and TRBJ1-2; the D gene is possibly TRBD1 (6 bases). V was cut by 5 bases and J by 5 bases, with 9 bases left in between. CDR1 is SGHTA, CDR2 FQGNSA, per germline. CDR3 length: 12 residues. CDR3 amino acids: CASSEGGYGYTF. CDR3 DNA sequence: TGTGCCAGCAGCGAGGGGGGGTATGGCTACACCTTC.

This clone was detected a few times. The rearrangement links TRBV27 to TRBJ2-1, with D tentatively TRBD2 (5 bases). The CDR3 is 11 residues long. The ends were cut back, 5 bases at V and 15 bases at J, with 14 bases in the middle. The germline V gene encodes CDR1 MNHEY and CDR2 SMNVEV (reference sequence). The DNA of the CDR3 is TGTGCCAGCAGTGGAGGTTCCGATCCGTTCTTC. Protein: CASSGGSDPFF.

This clone was detected a few times. This rearrangement joins TRBV11-2 to TRBJ1-1, with D perhaps matching TRBD1 (5 bases). CDR3 length: 15 amino acids. V was trimmed by 2 bases and J by 5 bases, leaving 15 bases between them. CDR1 is SGHAT, CDR2 FQNNGV, per germline. CDR3 coding DNA: TGTGCCAGCAGCTTAATTAGGGGCGCGTGGACTGAAGCTTTCTTT. It translates to CASSLIRGAWTEAFF.

The chain carries TRBV3-1 (or the pseudogene TRBV3-2) and TRBJ1-2, with TRBD1 matching 9 bases. J lost 6 bases, V lost 1 base, and 0 bases had no gene match. Per germline, CDR1 LGHDT and CDR2 YNNKEL (reference sequence). The CDR3 loop spans 13 amino acids. The CDR3 here is CASSQGTGDGYTF. In DNA form, the CDR3 reads TGTGCCAGCAGCCAAGGGACAGGGGATGGCTACACCTTC.

This chain connects TRBV2 to TRBJ2-3; TRBD1 matches at 7 bases. Losses at the gene ends were 6 bases for V and 6 bases for J; bases not matched to a gene: 6. In germline, CDR1 is SNHLY, CDR2 FYNNEI. This CDR3 has 13 residues. CDR3 coding DNA: TGTGCCAGCAGGGGGACAGTATCCGATACGCAGTATTTT. As protein: CASRGTVSDTQYF. The full variable domain, completed using reference TRBV2 and TRBJ2-3, is EPEVTQTPSHQVTQMGQEVILRCVPISNHLYFYWYRQILGQKVEFLVSFYNNEISEKSEIFDDQFSVERPDGSNFTLKIRSTKLEDSAMYFCASRGTVSDTQYFGPGTRLTVL.

This clone was counted only a few times. The chain is built from TRBV20-1 and TRBJ1-1, with TRBD1 identical over 7 bases. Germline V lookup: CDR1 DFQATT, CDR2 SNEGSKA (reference sequence). V lost 3 bases to trimming and J lost 4 bases; unmatched junction nucleotides: 11. This CDR3 is built from 15 residues. CDR3 in amino acids: CSASPLNRGGTEAFF. Here the CDR3 DNA reads TGCAGTGCTAGTCCCTTAAACAGGGGTGGCACTGAAGCTTTCTTT.

The V gene is TRBV27, the J gene TRBJ2-7; D is unclear. Germline V lookup: CDR1 MNHEY, CDR2 SMNVEV (reference sequence). The CDR3 loop spans 14 amino acids. Trimming took off 5 bases at V and 3 bases at J, with 14 bases between the two ends. The CDR3 loop is CASSQRQDLYEQYF. The CDR3 DNA sequence: TGTGCCAGCAGTCAACGGCAGGATCTCTACGAGCAGTACTTC.

The rearrangement links TRBV30 to TRBJ2-4; D is uncertain. Germline assignment: CDR1 GTSNPN and CDR2 SVGIG (reference sequence). The ends were cut back, 3 bases at V and 0 bases at J, with 12 bases in the middle. This CDR3 is 15 amino acids long. DNA for the CDR3: TGTGCCTGGAGGCGGATCATGCTAGCCAAAAACATTCAGTACTTC. Its protein product is CAWRRIMLAKNIQYF.

In nucleotides, the CDR3 is TGTGCCATCAGTGGGGGACAGGGGGCTCCCACTGAAGCTTTCTTT. Amino acids: CAISGGQGAPTEAFF. This sequence joins TRBV10-3 and TRBJ1-1; TRBD1 matches at 12 bases. V was pared by 4 bases and J by 4 bases, with 4 bases of the junction left unmatched. Per germline, CDR1 ENHRY and CDR2 SYGVKD. This CDR3 is 15 amino acids long.

This chain uses TRBV12-3 or TRBV12-4 with TRBJ1-2; a weak D match, TRBD1 (6 bases). The CDR3 spans 13 residues. V gave up 5 bases and J gave up 8 bases, with 15 bases separating them. CDR3 region: CASSPRQALGYTF. CDR3 sequence (DNA): TGTGCCAGCAGTCCCAGACAGGCCTTGGGCTACACCTTC.

A few counts support this clone. V usage is TRBV18 and J usage is TRBJ1-2; 7 nucleotides match TRBD1. V was clipped by 6 bases and J by 2 bases; unmatched bases: 9. Germline-derived CDR1 and CDR2 are KGHSH and LQKENI. This CDR3 has 15 amino acids. The CDR3 spells CASSIGTAINYGYTF. The DNA of the CDR3 is TGTGCCAGCTCGATAGGGACAGCTATAAACTATGGCTACACCTTC.

The rearrangement uses TRBV6-1 and TRBJ2-5, with a weak D call TRBD2 (5 bases). This CDR3 has 17 amino acids. The germline V gene has CDR1 MNHNS and CDR2 SASEGT. V lost 4 bases, J lost 5 bases, and 23 bases lay in between. Written as DNA, the CDR3 is TGTGCCAGCAGTGTGGAGGCGGGCCTCCTGGTCAGCGAGACCCAGTACTTC. As protein: CASSVEAGLLVSETQYF.

This clone is labeled as medium-sized. This sequence joins TRBV7-3 and TRBJ2-2, with a possible D match to TRBD2 (6 bases). The V gene lost 5 bases and the J gene lost 6 bases, with 10 bases spanning the gap. Germline values: CDR1 SGHTA, CDR2 FQGTGA. The CDR3 runs to 13 residues. The CDR3 nucleotides read TGTGCCAGCAGCCGGGGACTCCCCGGGGAGCTGTTTTTT. This codes for CASSRGLPGELFF.